Below are 28 T cell receptor beta chains sequenced from a single sample in a study of blood T cell repertoires in COVID-19 (dated by TCRdb to the early 2020s). The method behind the library was the immunoSEQ multiplex PCR assay. This is the immuneACCESS table as TCRdb keeps it, with only in-frame sequences that have V and J called. A part of the clones is gone; compared with another copy, unresolved V genes explain less than half, and the rest is unexplained. This sample is represented by 120,000 to 150,000 clones; roughly 90% of them were singletons. More than 1% of the sample is held by the ten biggest clonotypes. Sequenced material: PBMCs or T cells enriched from blood (not recorded which). The receptors derive from a woman in her 30s with acute COVID-19.

The rearrangement joins TRBV7-9 to TRBJ2-1; 7 nucleotides agree with TRBD1. The germline gives CDR1 SEHNR, CDR2 FQNEAQ (reference sequence). The ends lost 6 bases at V and 0 bases at J; junction bases unmatched: 8. The CDR3 has 16 residues. The CDR3 bases are TGTGCCAGCAGGATTACAAAGGGGGCCTCCTACAATGAGCAGTTCTTC. It codes for CASRITKGASYNEQFF.

Here the CDR3 DNA reads TGTGCCAGCAGATTTTTTTTCGGGGAGACCCAGTACTTC. Translated: CASRFFFGETQYF. V gene TRBV2 combines with J gene TRBJ2-5, with no clear D. The CDR3 is 13 residues long. V was shortened by 6 bases and J by 5 bases, with 13 bases between the two germline ends. CDR1 is SNHLY and CDR2 is FYNNEI in the germline V gene.

The chain links TRBV15 to TRBJ2-3; D remains unclear. CDR1 LNHNV and CDR2 YYDKDF come from the germline V gene (reference sequence). V gave up 5 bases and J gave up 2 bases, with 14 bases separating them. The CDR3 loop spans 15 amino acids. This CDR3 reads CATSARVVHTDTQYF. In nucleotides, the CDR3 is TGTGCCACCAGCGCCCGAGTTGTCCACACAGATACGCAGTATTTT.

This sequence joins TRBV18 and TRBJ1-2, with TRBD1 matching 8 bases. This CDR3 spans 15 amino acids. The germline gives CDR1 KGHSH, CDR2 LQKENI. V lost 6 bases, J lost 4 bases, and 10 bases stayed unmatched. The CDR3 loop reads CASSGGQEQSYGYTF. The CDR3 DNA reads as TGTGCCAGCTCTGGGGGACAGGAACAAAGCTATGGCTACACCTTC. Full variable domain (remainder filled in from reference TRBV18 and TRBJ1-2): NAGVMQNPRHLVRRRGQEARLRCSPMKGHSHVYWYRQLPEEGLKFMVYLQKENIIDESGMPKERFSAEFPKEGPSILRIQQVVRGDSAAYFCASSGGQEQSYGYTFGSGTRLTVV.

V is TRBV13 and J is TRBJ2-6; weak D call: TRBD1 (5 bases). V was trimmed by 5 bases and J by 0 bases, leaving 11 bases between them. This CDR3 is built from 16 residues. Germline assignment: CDR1 PRHDT and CDR2 FYEKMQ (reference sequence). The CDR3 nucleotides are TGTGCCAGCAGCGCCGACAGACCCTCTGGGGCCAACGTCCTGACTTTC. This sequence encodes CASSADRPSGANVLTF.

The chain joins TRBV9 to TRBJ2-1; D perhaps matches TRBD1 (6 bases). CDR1 is SGDLS, CDR2 YYNGEE, per germline. The CDR3 spans 17 residues. Trimming took 3 bases from V and 4 from J, leaving 20 bases between them. The CDR3 DNA reads TGTGCCAGCAGCGCCGGACAGCAGGATCTTACGTACAATGAGCAGTTCTTC. Translated, it gives CASSAGQQDLTYNEQFF.

The gene calls are TRBV5-1 and TRBJ1-3; 7 bases align to TRBD1. Germline lookup yields CDR1 SGHRS and CDR2 YFSETQ. V lost 4 bases to trimming and J lost 4 bases; unmatched junction nucleotides: 8. CDR3 size: 15 residues. The CDR3 sequence: CASSGGQLTGNTIYF. The CDR3 coding sequence is TGCGCCAGCAGCGGGGGACAGTTAACAGGAAACACCATATATTTT. The variable domain in full, completed from reference TRBV5-1 and TRBJ1-3, reads KAGVTQTPRYLIKTRGQQVTLSCSPISGHRSVSWYQQTPGQGLQFLFEYFSETQRNKGNFPGRFSGRQFSNSRSEMNVSTLELGDSALYLCASSGGQLTGNTIYFGEGSWLTVV.

This sequence joins TRBV25-1 and TRBJ1-2; no clear D gene. Between the trimmed V and J ends, which lost 0 bases and 10 bases, there was a span of 12 bases. This CDR3 is 13 amino acids long. Germline-derived CDR1 and CDR2 are MGHDK and SYGVNS. The CDR3 DNA is TGTGCCAGCAGTGAATATTCTTATTCAGACTACACCTTC. Translating gives CASSEYSYSDYTF.

The V gene is TRBV7-2, the J gene TRBJ1-5; 8 bases are a match to TRBD1. CDR3 length equals 14 residues. Germline V gives CDR1 SGHTA, CDR2 FQGNSA. V shed 1 base, J shed 7 bases, and the junction held 3 bases outside the gene matches. DNA for the CDR3: TGTGCCAGCAGCTTAGGGGGACAGGCACAGCCCCAGCATTTT. This codes for CASSLGGQAQPQHF.

V is TRBV25-1 and J is TRBJ2-7, with D hard to call. V lost 3 bases to trimming and J lost 3 bases, with 3 bases between them. This CDR3 is built from 11 residues. Germline V gene data show CDR1 as MGHDK and CDR2 as SYGVNS. The CDR3 loop is CASSDHYEQYF. The CDR3 nucleotides are TGTGCCAGCAGTGATCACTACGAGCAGTACTTC.

The genes are TRBV9 and TRBJ2-1, with D possibly TRBD2 on 5 matching bases. This CDR3 has 17 amino acids. Germline values: CDR1 SGDLS, CDR2 YYNGEE. Trimming pared 1 base from V and 0 bases from J, leaving 14 bases between. Here the CDR3 DNA reads TGTGCCAGCAGCGTATTCGAACTAGTTACCTCCTACAATGAGCAGTTCTTC. Encoded protein: CASSVFELVTSYNEQFF.

This clone was counted only a few times. The genes are TRBV9 and TRBJ2-5, with D hard to call. The CDR3 totals 13 residues. Trimming pared 4 bases from V and 0 bases from J, leaving 7 bases between. Looked up from germline, CDR1 is SGDLS and CDR2 is YYNGEE. CDR3 amino acids: CASSPMYQETQYF. The DNA of the CDR3 is TGTGCCAGCAGCCCTATGTACCAAGAGACCCAGTACTTC.

In DNA form, the CDR3 reads TGTGCCAGCCACCGCCCGTTGGACAGGGGGTTGGACACTGAAGCTTTCTTT. It is translated as CASHRPLDRGLDTEAFF. The J gene is TRBJ1-1, the V gene TRBV21-1; the table gives TRBD1 as D, unverified against the DNA. TRBV21-1 is labeled a pseudogene. The CDR3 length is 17 residues.

V usage is TRBV4-3 and J usage is TRBJ2-7, with TRBD1 matching 12 bases. This CDR3 has 16 amino acids. The V and J ends lost 0 bases and 5 bases, in that order; junction bases with no gene match: 5. The germline V gene has CDR1 LGHNA and CDR2 YSLEER. The chain's CDR3 is CASSQDPGTGGHEQYF. For the CDR3, the DNA is TGCGCCAGCAGCCAAGATCCCGGGACAGGGGGCCACGAGCAGTACTTC.

The J gene is TRBJ1-1, the V gene TRBV7-3, with 10 bases that match TRBD1. The CDR3 is made up of 18 amino acids. CDR1 is SGHTA and CDR2 is FQGTGA in the germline V gene. J lost 1 base, V lost 2 bases, and 10 bases had no gene match. The CDR3 spells CASSLYGLTGGQNTEAFF. In DNA form, the CDR3 reads TGTGCCAGCAGCTTATACGGGCTGACAGGGGGCCAGAACACTGAAGCTTTCTTT.

The chain carries TRBV27 and TRBJ1-2; 9 bases are shared with TRBD1. J lost 3 bases, V lost 6 bases, and 11 bases had no gene match. The CDR3 is made up of 16 amino acids. Germline V lookup: CDR1 MNHEY, CDR2 SMNVEV (reference sequence). CDR3 bases: TGTGCCAGCAGCCGCCAACAGGGGGCGCGCGACTATGGCTACACCTTC. This sequence encodes CASSRQQGARDYGYTF.

This chain connects TRBV27 to TRBJ1-1; TRBD1 matches at 9 bases. Germline-derived CDR1 and CDR2 are MNHEY and SMNVEV (reference sequence). The CDR3 is 15 amino acids. Unmatched junction bases numbered 7, after V lost 5 bases and J lost 3 bases. CDR3 in DNA: TGTGCCAGCAGTGCACAGGGGGCCGGGGACACTGAAGCTTTCTTT. Protein: CASSAQGAGDTEAFF.

The chain combines TRBV2 with TRBJ1-1; possible D gene TRBD1, 5 bases. The CDR3 loop spans 15 amino acids. V was trimmed by 3 bases and J by 7 bases, leaving 18 bases between them. Germline V gene data show CDR1 as SNHLY and CDR2 as FYNNEI. CDR3 sequence reads: CASSDWGAGNSEAFF. The CDR3 region has the DNA TGTGCCAGCAGTGATTGGGGTGCAGGGAATAGTGAAGCTTTCTTT.

J is TRBJ2-3 and V is TRBV19, with 9 bases matching TRBD2. V was pared by 4 bases and J by 4 bases, with 12 bases of the junction left unmatched. The CDR3 runs 17 residues. Germline-derived CDR1 and CDR2 are LNHDA and SQIVND (reference sequence). Here the CDR3 DNA reads TGTGCCAGTAGTAAGAGAACGGCTAGCGGGATGGCAGATACGCAGTATTTT. It encodes CASSKRTASGMADTQYF.

J is TRBJ1-5 and V is TRBV27; no clear D. Germline CDR1 reads MNHEY; CDR2 reads SMNVEV (reference sequence). The V end was cut by 0 bases, the J end by 9 bases, with 6 bases between. The CDR3 sequence is 12 residues long. Written as DNA, the CDR3 is TGTGCCAGCAGTTTATCTTCCGGGCCCCAGCATTTT. Encoded protein: CASSLSSGPQHF.

The rearrangement links TRBV6-5 to TRBJ1-2; D ambiguous. The germline CDR1 and CDR2 sequences are MNHEY and SVGAGI. V was trimmed by 8 bases and J by 2 bases, leaving 15 bases between them. The CDR3 is 14 residues long. CDR3 DNA: TGTGCCAGCCTCCCACGACAAACAAACTATGGCTACACCTTC. It codes for CASLPRQTNYGYTF.

The chain has TRBV3-1 (or the pseudogene TRBV3-2) and TRBJ1-5, with 7 bases identical to TRBD1. Germline V lookup: CDR1 LGHDT, CDR2 YNNKEL (reference sequence). This CDR3 region has 15 residues. J lost 2 bases, V lost 1 base, and 2 bases had no gene match. The CDR3 sequence is CASSQGTGGNQPQHF. The CDR3 bases are TGTGCCAGCAGCCAAGGCACAGGGGGCAATCAGCCCCAGCATTTT.

The V gene is TRBV6-2 or TRBV6-3, the J gene TRBJ2-7, with TRBD2 matching over 9 bases. Germline V gives CDR1 MNHEY, CDR2 SVGEGT. There are 16 residues in the CDR3. Germline trimming cut 2 bases from V and 5 bases from J; bases unmatched to any gene: 10. The CDR3 DNA is TGTGCCAGCAGTTACGTGGCGGGAGGGCCCACCCACGAGCAGTACTTC. Translation: CASSYVAGGPTHEQYF.

This chain joins TRBV9 and TRBJ2-1, with a weak D call TRBD1 (5 bases). The CDR3 loop spans 13 amino acids. V lost 3 bases to trimming and J lost 6 bases, with 10 bases between them. Germline V gene data show CDR1 as SGDLS and CDR2 as YYNGEE. The CDR3, as DNA: TGTGCCAGCAGCGGAGACAGCCGCAATGAGCAGTTCTTC. It encodes CASSGDSRNEQFF.

The chain combines TRBV28 with TRBJ2-7; 9 bases fit TRBD2. Germline assignment: CDR1 MDHEN and CDR2 SYDVKM. The CDR3 is 15 residues long. V gave up 6 bases and J gave up 0 bases; unmatched junction bases: 6. CDR3 bases: TGTGCCAGCAGGGGTGCTAGCGGGACCTCCTACGAGCAGTACTTC. It encodes CASRGASGTSYEQYF.

This chain uses TRBV24-1 with TRBJ2-5; 9 nucleotides line up with TRBD2. Germline CDR1 is KGHDR and CDR2 is SFDVKD. The CDR3 covers 16 residues. Losses at the gene ends were 3 bases for V and 3 bases for J; bases not matched to a gene: 7. In DNA, the CDR3 is TGTGCCACCAGTGATCCTTTGGCGGGAGGGAAAGAGACCCAGTACTTC. Its protein is CATSDPLAGGKETQYF.

The chain has TRBV11-2 and TRBJ2-7; TRBD2 matches at 8 bases. The trim removed 1 base at V and 3 bases at J, leaving 8 bases unmatched. Per germline, CDR1 SGHAT and CDR2 FQNNGV. This CDR3 has 16 amino acids. The CDR3 protein is CASSLGPGLGSYEQYF. CDR3 DNA sequence: TGTGCCAGCAGCTTAGGCCCGGGACTAGGGAGCTACGAGCAGTACTTC. Complete variable domain (other parts from reference TRBV11-2 and TRBJ2-7): EAGVAQSPRYKIIEKRQSVAFWCNPISGHATLYWYQQILGQGPKLLIQFQNNGVVDDSQLPKDRFSAERLKGVDSTLKIQPAKLEDSAVYLCASSLGPGLGSYEQYFGPGTRLTVT.

V is TRBV4-2 and J is TRBJ1-2; TRBD1 matches at 9 bases. The CDR3 totals 14 residues. The junction had 4 bases not matched to a gene; V was cut back by 6 bases and J by 2 bases. Germline V CDR1 and CDR2: LGHNA, YNFKEQ. CDR3 sequence: CASRGTGTNYGYTF. In DNA form, the CDR3 reads TGTGCCAGCAGAGGGACAGGGACAAACTATGGCTACACCTTC.